Listed below are T cell receptor beta chains from one sample, sequenced in a study of human T cells and chemical hapten exposure. TCRdb reprocessed the RACE reads with MiXCR, giving one entry per CDR3 protein. The sample has 65,000 to 95,000 distinct CDR3 sequences, about 8.6% seen once. What was sequenced was whole blood. The origin of the receptors is a female donor in good health. Some clones in this sample may be carry-over from other donors' samples. Both conserved end residues are part of each CDR3. The D gene is left open where the match is weak. Clone size is shown for a subset of rows, as once, few, many or a class of expanded clone.

v_call	d_call	clone_size	j_call	cdr3_nt	cdr3_aa
TRBV5-4	.	few	TRBJ2-6	TGTGCCAGCAGCTTGGACAGACTAGAATTTACCGGTTCTGGGGCCAACGTCCTGACTTTC	CASSLDRLEFTGSGANVLTF
TRBV20-1	.	.	TRBJ2-3	TGCAGTGCTAGAGGGGCTCGGGGGTGGGGCACAGATACGCAGTATTTT	CSARGARGWGTDTQYF
TRBV6-2/TRBV6-3	.	few	TRBJ2-2	TGTGCCAGCAGTTCCGGGGAGCTGTTTTTT	CASSSGELFF
TRBV9	TRBD2	many	TRBJ2-3	TGTGCCAGCAGCGTAGCGGGGGGGCCATTCACAGATACGCAGTATTTT	CASSVAGGPFTDTQYF
TRBV20-1	.	many	TRBJ2-7	TGCAGTGCTAGAGATACGCGGCGGGGTACCTACGAGCAGTACTTC	CSARDTRRGTYEQYF
TRBV2	TRBD1	many	TRBJ2-7	TGTGCCAGCAGCTCACCGTCCAGGGGGCCCAACGAGCAGTACTTC	CASSSPSRGPNEQYF
TRBV6-5	.	many	TRBJ1-6	TGTGCCAGCAGTTACTCGAGGGAGCCGGGGGGATCACCCCTCCACTTT	CASSYSREPGGSPLHF
TRBV5-6	.	few	TRBJ1-5	TGTGCCAGCAGCTCTGACAGAGTGAATCAGCCCCAGCATTTT	CASSSDRVNQPQHF
TRBV12-3/TRBV12-4	TRBD1	few	TRBJ1-5	TGTGCCAGCAGCCCTACAGGGGGAGGAAGTCAGCCCCAGCATTTT	CASSPTGGGSQPQHF
TRBV5-6	.	many	TRBJ1-1	TGTGCCAGCAGCTGGGGAAGGGATGAAGCTTTCTTT	CASSWGRDEAFF
TRBV6-2/TRBV6-3	.	many	TRBJ1-1	TGTGCCAGCAGTCCAAGATCCACTGCTGGTGTGAACACTGAAGCTTTCTTT	CASSPRSTAGVNTEAFF
TRBV7-2	TRBD1	many	TRBJ2-3	TGTGCCAGCAGCTTAAAGACAGGGAAGAGCACAGATACGCAGTATTTT	CASSLKTGKSTDTQYF
TRBV6-2/TRBV6-3	.	many	TRBJ2-1	TGTGCCAGCAGCCCTCACCGGGACTCCTACAATGAGCAGTTCTTC	CASSPHRDSYNEQFF
TRBV2	.	.	TRBJ2-7	TGTGCCAGCAGTGTGCGGGGCCTCTCCTACGAGCAGTACTTC	CASSVRGLSYEQYF
TRBV7-9	.	many	TRBJ1-1	TGTGCCAGTAACAGGCTGTCGAACACTGAAGCTTTCTTT	CASNRLSNTEAFF
TRBV6-2/TRBV6-3	TRBD2	many	TRBJ2-1	TGTGCCAGCAGCTCGACTAGCAGGTACAATGAGCAGTTCTTC	CASSSTSRYNEQFF
TRBV3-1	.	.	TRBJ1-1	TGTGCCAGCAGCCCATCTGGGGGACACCTAGAGGTGTGGACTGAAGCTTTCTTT	CASSPSGGHLEVWTEAFF
TRBV7-3	.	.	TRBJ2-6	TGTGCCAGCAGCGCTCTGGGGGCCAACGTCCTGACTTTC	CASSALGANVLTF
TRBV4-2	TRBD2	few	TRBJ2-3	TGTGCCAGCAGCCAAGAGACGGCGGGGGGGCCCCGAGCAGATACGCAGTATTTT	CASSQETAGGPRADTQYF
TRBV9	TRBD2	many	TRBJ2-7	TGTGCCAGCTCGCCCGGGGGGAACTCCTACGAGCAGTACTTC	CASSPGGNSYEQYF
TRBV27	TRBD1	.	TRBJ2-3	TGTGCCAGCAGTCCCCGGACAGGGGCTACTAGCACAGATACGCAGTATTTT	CASSPRTGATSTDTQYF
TRBV6-1	.	.	TRBJ2-7	TGTGCCAGCAGAAATTACGAGCAGTACTTC	CASRNYEQYF
TRBV20-1	.	.	TRBJ1-1	TGCAGTGCTAGTATCAGCCGGGGGAGCACTGAAGCTTTCTTT	CSASISRGSTEAFF
TRBV27	.	.	TRBJ1-6	TGTGCCAGCAGTCTCCGGGCGGGGCTCTATAATTCACCCCTCCACTTT	CASSLRAGLYNSPLHF
TRBV20-1	TRBD1	many	TRBJ2-5	TGCAGTGCTCCCGGACAGGGGCAGACCCAGTACTTC	CSAPGQGQTQYF
TRBV5-5	TRBD1	.	TRBJ1-1	TGTGCCAGCAGCCCTACAGGGGCTGAAGCTTTCTTT	CASSPTGAEAFF
TRBV18	TRBD1	few	TRBJ2-3	TGTGCCAGCTCACCGGGACAGGGGATTGCAGATACGCAGTATTTT	CASSPGQGIADTQYF
TRBV27	TRBD1	many	TRBJ1-1	TGTGCCAGCAGAACAGGGGGATCTGAAGCTTTCTTT	CASRTGGSEAFF
TRBV29-1	.	.	TRBJ2-7	TGCAGCGTTGAAGGCGGGATCTCGAGGGAGCAGTACTTC	CSVEGGISREQYF
TRBV2	.	many	TRBJ2-6	TGTGCCAGCATCGGGCAGATCTCTGGGGCCAACGTCCTGACTTTC	CASIGQISGANVLTF
TRBV5-1	TRBD1	many	TRBJ1-1	TGCGCCAGCAGCTTGGAAGTCAGGGGGGCCGAAGCTTTCTTT	CASSLEVRGAEAFF
TRBV7-8	TRBD1	many	TRBJ1-1	TGTGCCAGCAGCCACCCGGGACAGGGGACTGAAGCTTTCTTT	CASSHPGQGTEAFF
TRBV10-3	.	few	TRBJ1-2	TGTGCCATCACCCCAGACAAAGACCTTAACTATGGCTACACCTTC	CAITPDKDLNYGYTF
TRBV5-5	TRBD2	few	TRBJ2-4	TGTGCCAGCAGCCCCCGACTAGCGGGGATGGAAAACATTCAGTACTTC	CASSPRLAGMENIQYF
TRBV28	TRBD2	.	TRBJ2-3	TGTGCCAGCAGTACCGGGACTAGCGAAGATACGCAGTATTTT	CASSTGTSEDTQYF
TRBV25-1	TRBD1	few	TRBJ2-7	TGTGCCAGCAGTGACAGACAGGGGGCAAATGACGAGCAGTACTTC	CASSDRQGANDEQYF
TRBV12-3/TRBV12-4	TRBD2	.	TRBJ2-3	TGTGCCAGCAGAAGGACTAGCGGGGGGCACACAGATACGCAGTATTTT	CASRRTSGGHTDTQYF
TRBV20-1	TRBD1	few	TRBJ1-2	TGCACCCCGGAGACAGGGGGCAGGTATGGCTACACCTTC	CTPETGGRYGYTF
TRBV12-3/TRBV12-4	TRBD2	many	TRBJ2-7	TGTGCCAGCAGTCAGACTAGCGGGGATTTCGAGCAGTACTTC	CASSQTSGDFEQYF
TRBV29-1	TRBD1	many	TRBJ1-1	TGCAGCGTCTTTGACAGGGCCGAAATTATGAACACTGAAGCTTTCTTT	CSVFDRAEIMNTEAFF